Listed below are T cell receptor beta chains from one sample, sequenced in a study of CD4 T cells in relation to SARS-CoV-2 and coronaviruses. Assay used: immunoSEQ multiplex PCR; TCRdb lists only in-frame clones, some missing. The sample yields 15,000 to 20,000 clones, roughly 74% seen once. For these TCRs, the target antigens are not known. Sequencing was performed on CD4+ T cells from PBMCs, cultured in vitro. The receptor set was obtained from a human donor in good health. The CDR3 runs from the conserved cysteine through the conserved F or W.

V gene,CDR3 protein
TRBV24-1,CATSDGGGWGLYNEQFF
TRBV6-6,CASSRLGQGDYNEQFF
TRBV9,CASSVGVTAGLITQYF
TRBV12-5,CASGPYRDDYLSGNTIYF
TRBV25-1,CASSPGLAGGAAYEQYF
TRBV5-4,CASSTPGQEAYEQYF
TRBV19,CASSIAEGTEAFF
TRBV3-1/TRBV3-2,CASSHGTRADTQYF
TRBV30,CAWSASGTVTQPQHF
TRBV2,CASRQGSYEQYF
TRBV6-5,CASSYGGTATEAFF
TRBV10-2,CASIQQGGSYEQYF
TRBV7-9,CASSLGAYNEQFF